The next 15 T cell receptor beta chains were all read from a single sample in a study of persistence of HIV-infected CD4 T cells (dated by TCRdb to about 2020). The label giving this sample's treatment or condition can be read as: suppressive antiretroviral therapy. As a nonspecific positive control representing the CD4+ T cell repertoire, the cells were stimulated with anti-CD3/anti-CD28 magnetic beads. CD4+ T cells that responded were sorted based on upregulation of both CD40 ligand and CD69. The immunoSEQ hsTCRB assay version 4 in survey mode was used to sequence TCRbeta repertoires from genomic DNA. TCRdb took this table from immuneACCESS and kept in-frame rearrangements with V and J called. Such tables lack part of the clones; where checked against another copy, unresolved V genes explain under half of the gap, and the rest is unexplained. Present in this sample are some 45,000 clones, about 87% of which were seen just once. The ten largest clones capture approximately 0.45% of the sample.

Antigen specificity for these receptors is unknown. The specimen was CD4+ T cells sorted from PBMCs after roughly 18-hour stimulation, collected from a patient who received antiretroviral therapy. Taken with the paper, the label for cell subset or site translates to: CD40L+CD69+ CD4 T cells responding to anti-CD3/anti-CD28 beads, representing the overall repertoire. Every receptor here comes from an adult woman with HIV who was CMV-seropositive.

This clone was detected only a few times. The chain recombines TRBV7-8 with TRBJ1-5; D may be TRBD1 (6 bases). Trimming shortened V by 4 bases and J by 7 bases, and 14 bases separated the two germline ends. This CDR3 has 14 amino acids. Germline CDR1 SGHVS, CDR2 FQNEAQ. DNA of the CDR3: TGTGCCAGCAGCTCCCAGGGGAATGGACAGCCCCAGCATTTT. Translating gives CASSSQGNGQPQHF.

J is TRBJ2-1 and V is TRBV9; D is perhaps TRBD1 (6 bases). This CDR3 spans 15 amino acids. Trimming removed 0 bases from V and 0 bases from J, with 7 bases in between. Germline assignment: CDR1 SGDLS and CDR2 YYNGEE. The CDR3 region has the DNA TGTGCCAGCAGCGTAGAACAGGGCTCCTACAATGAGCAGTTCTTC. It is translated as CASSVEQGSYNEQFF.

The chain carries TRBV18 and TRBJ1-5; the D gene is possibly TRBD1 (5 bases). The CDR3 consists of 14 residues. V lost 0 bases, J lost 9 bases, and 12 bases lay in between. CDR1 is KGHSH, CDR2 LQKENI, per germline. CDR3 residues: CASSPPGGQRPQHF. As DNA, the CDR3 is TGTGCCAGCTCACCACCGGGGGGTCAACGGCCCCAGCATTTT.

The gene calls are TRBV10-2 and TRBJ1-1; D call uncertain. Germline lookup yields CDR1 WSHSY and CDR2 SAAADI. This CDR3 is built from 12 residues. The V end was cut by 6 bases, the J end by 0 bases, with 5 bases between. The CDR3 coding sequence is TGCGCCAGCAGCGCCTTGAACACTGAAGCTTTCTTT. It encodes CASSALNTEAFF.

The chain links TRBV14 to TRBJ2-7; 12 positions match TRBD1. The germline gives CDR1 SGHDN, CDR2 FVKESK. The CDR3 extends over 15 amino acids. The V gene end was trimmed by 6 bases and the J gene end by 5 bases; junction bases not matched to a gene: 8. CDR3 sequence reads: CASRDRDRGQHEQYV. CDR3 nucleotide sequence: TGTGCCAGCAGGGACCGGGACAGGGGGCAACACGAGCAGTACGTC.

V usage is TRBV18 and J usage is TRBJ1-5, with TRBD1 matching 8 bases. CDR3 length: 14 amino acids. Trimming took 2 bases from V and 5 from J; bases not matched to a gene: 2. Germline lookup yields CDR1 KGHSH and CDR2 LQKENI. The CDR3 DNA reads TGTGCCAGCTCACCATCGACAGGGGATCAGCCCCAGCATTTT. Translated: CASSPSTGDQPQHF. Using reference TRBV18 and TRBJ1-5 for the parts outside the CDR3, the full variable domain is NAGVMQNPRHLVRRRGQEARLRCSPMKGHSHVYWYRQLPEEGLKFMVYLQKENIIDESGMPKERFSAEFPKEGPSILRIQQVVRGDSAAYFCASSPSTGDQPQHFGDGTRLSIL.

The CDR3 is CASSFGNQPQHF. Written as DNA, the CDR3 is TGTGCCAGCAGCTTTGGGAATCAGCCCCAGCATTTT. This rearrangement joins TRBV3-1 (or the pseudogene TRBV3-2) to TRBJ1-5; D gene unclear. Germline CDR1 LGHDT, CDR2 YNNKEL (reference sequence). V was clipped by 5 bases and J by 4 bases, with 6 bases between them. The CDR3 runs 12 residues.

The rearrangement joins TRBV28 to TRBJ1-4, with D tentatively TRBD1 (5 bases). The CDR3 spans 16 residues. Germline values: CDR1 MDHEN, CDR2 SYDVKM. V gave up 4 bases and J gave up 4 bases, with 16 bases separating them. Here the CDR3 reads CASSSVTGTVNEKLFF. The CDR3 DNA reads TGTGCCAGCAGTTCCGTAACCGGGACGGTTAATGAAAAACTGTTTTTT.

This chain links TRBV10-2 with TRBJ1-4; the D gene is possibly TRBD1 (6 bases). There are 14 residues in the CDR3. Trimming took off 2 bases at V and 7 bases at J, with 11 bases between the two ends. The V gene's germline CDR1 is WSHSY and CDR2 SAAADI. The DNA of the CDR3 is TGCGCCAGCAGTGAGCAGGGGTGGGCTGAAAAACTGTTTTTT. Amino acids: CASSEQGWAEKLFF.

This chain joins TRBV5-1 and TRBJ2-5; no reliable D call. CDR3 length: 13 amino acids. V was trimmed by 0 bases and J by 11 bases, leaving 14 bases between them. The germline CDR1 and CDR2 sequences are SGHRS and YFSETQ. DNA of the CDR3: TGCGCCAGCAGCTTGGCCCCGGATGGTATACAGTACTTC. Its translation: CASSLAPDGIQYF.

This chain links TRBV7-8 with TRBJ2-7, with 9 bases lining up with TRBD2. The CDR3 extends over 16 amino acids. Per the germline V gene, CDR1 is SGHVS and CDR2 is FQNEAQ. V gave up 6 bases and J gave up 3 bases; unmatched junction bases: 12. The CDR3 DNA reads TGTGCCAGCAGTTTAAAGGCCGCGGGGGGGTACTACGAGCAGTACTTC. Protein product: CASSLKAAGGYYEQYF.

The CDR3 protein is CASSTYSGTSVAKNIQYF. The CDR3, as DNA: TGTGCCAGCAGCACATACTCCGGGACTAGCGTAGCCAAAAACATTCAGTACTTC. The chain employs TRBV3-1 (or the pseudogene TRBV3-2) and TRBJ2-4, with 10 bases identical to TRBD2. This CDR3 comprises 18 residues. Trimming at V came to 5 bases and at J to 0 bases, leaving 10 bases not matched to a gene. Germline values: CDR1 LGHDT, CDR2 YNNKEL (reference sequence).

V and J are TRBV23-1 and TRBJ2-7; 9 bases are shared with TRBD1. TRBV23-1 is an open reading frame, and its role is uncertain. With V trimmed by 3 bases and J by 1 base, 10 bases remained unmatched. This CDR3 has 17 residues. The CDR3 protein is CASSHPSPGQGSYEQYV. The CDR3, as DNA: TGCGCCAGCAGTCACCCCTCTCCGGGACAGGGTTCCTACGAGCAGTACGTC.

The chain combines TRBV12-5 with TRBJ1-1, with TRBD1 matching 9 bases. The J segment lost 5 bases and the V segment lost 4 bases, leaving 5 bases of the junction unmatched. The CDR3 runs 14 residues. Germline V CDR1 and CDR2: LGHNT, FRNRAP. Here the CDR3 reads CASGSTQGATEAFF. The CDR3 coding sequence is TGTGCTAGTGGTTCAACACAGGGGGCGACTGAAGCTTTCTTT.

V usage is TRBV6-7 and J usage is TRBJ1-2; D unclear. TRBV6-7 is treated as an ORF (open reading frame) with a function not yet certain. Trimming cost V 6 bases and J 8 bases, with 13 bases left between them. CDR3 length: 12 residues. CDR3 in DNA: TGTGCCAGCAGGAGAGGTCTCGGGGGCTACACCTTC. Translating it yields CASRRGLGGYTF.